This TCR beta chain was recorded in a study of patients and donors after allogeneic stem cell transplantation. A single record per CDR3 protein comes from TCRdb applying MiXCR to the RT-PCR reads. The sample includes about 40,000 distinct CDR3 sequences, under 40% of them seen just once. The junction had 4 bases not matched to a gene; V was cut back by 2 bases and J by 3 bases. The CDR3 sequence is 15 residues long. Germline lookup yields CDR1 SGHRS and CDR2 YFSETQ. The chain couples TRBV5-1 to TRBJ2-1, with 8 bases lining up with TRBD2. The material sequenced was blood, either unsorted or a sorted T cell fraction (not recorded which). This receptor was obtained from a human donor who was either an allogeneic HSCT recipient or a stem cell or donor lymphocyte infusion donor (not recorded which). It is not recorded whose cells these are; they may come from a transplant donor. For the CDR3, the DNA is TGCGCCAGCAGCTTAGCGGGAGATAGCTACAATGAGCAGTTCTTC. Encoded protein: CASSLAGDSYNEQFF. Drawing the rest from reference TRBV5-1 and TRBJ2-1, the complete variable domain is KAGVTQTPRYLIKTRGQQVTLSCSPISGHRSVSWYQQTPGQGLQFLFEYFSETQRNKGNFPGRFSGRQFSNSRSEMNVSTLELGDSALYLCASSLAGDSYNEQFFGPGTRLTVL.